This is a list of T cell receptor beta chains from one sample in a study of blood T cell repertoires in COVID-19. The repertoire was sequenced with immunoSEQ multiplex PCR; TCRdb's copy has only in-frame clones and lacks some. The sample consists of about 210,000 clones, more than 75% of them appearing once. Input material: PBMCs or T cells enriched from blood (not recorded which). The receptors were gathered from a man between 35 and 55 years old with acute COVID-19. Each CDR3 is given with its conserved first and last residue. Fields, in order: J gene, V gene, clone size, D gene, CDR3 DNA, CDR3 protein. The D gene is left open where the match is weak. Clone size appears in some rows only: once, few, many, or a class for an expanded clone.

J gene: TRBJ2-3; V gene: TRBV19; clone size: .; D gene: .; CDR3 DNA: TGTGCCAGTGGGGGGTCGGCGCGGACAGATACGCAGTATTTT; CDR3 protein: CASGGSARTDTQYF
J gene: TRBJ2-7; V gene: TRBV3-1/TRBV3-2; clone size: .; D gene: TRBD2; CDR3 DNA: TGTGCCAGCAGCATAGCGGGAGGGGCGTACGAGCAGTACTTC; CDR3 protein: CASSIAGGAYEQYF
J gene: TRBJ2-3; V gene: TRBV5-8; clone size: .; D gene: TRBD1; CDR3 DNA: TGTGCCAGCAGCTTGGACAGGGGAACAGATACGCAGTATTTT; CDR3 protein: CASSLDRGTDTQYF
J gene: TRBJ2-1; V gene: TRBV29-1; clone size: once; D gene: TRBD2; CDR3 DNA: TGCAGCGTTGATCGACTAGCGGGAGGGTACAATGAGCAGTTCTTC; CDR3 protein: CSVDRLAGGYNEQFF
J gene: TRBJ1-1; V gene: TRBV19; clone size: .; D gene: .; CDR3 DNA: TGTGCCAGTGCGGCGGGATTGAACACTGAAGCTTTCTTT; CDR3 protein: CASAAGLNTEAFF
J gene: TRBJ2-2; V gene: TRBV19; clone size: .; D gene: TRBD2; CDR3 DNA: TGTGCCAGTAACCCGGGACTAGCGGGAGTAGGCGGGGAGCTGTTTTTT; CDR3 protein: CASNPGLAGVGGELFF
J gene: TRBJ1-5; V gene: TRBV19; clone size: .; D gene: .; CDR3 DNA: TGTGCCAGTACCTGGGGAGGGGAGCAGCCCCAGCATTTT; CDR3 protein: CASTWGGEQPQHF
J gene: TRBJ2-7; V gene: TRBV7-9; clone size: .; D gene: .; CDR3 DNA: TGTGCCAGCAGCTTAACAACGGGGGAGCAGTACTTC; CDR3 protein: CASSLTTGEQYF
J gene: TRBJ1-5; V gene: TRBV6-5; clone size: .; D gene: TRBD1; CDR3 DNA: TGTGCCAGCAGTTTGACAGGGACGGGCAATCAGCCCCAGCATTTT; CDR3 protein: CASSLTGTGNQPQHF
J gene: TRBJ1-1; V gene: TRBV4-3; clone size: .; D gene: TRBD1; CDR3 DNA: TGCGCCAGCAGCCCCGGGACAGTGAACACTGAAGCTTTCTTT; CDR3 protein: CASSPGTVNTEAFF
J gene: TRBJ2-1; V gene: TRBV15; clone size: once; D gene: .; CDR3 DNA: TGTGCCACCAGCAGAGGTGGGGGGAATGAGCAGTTCTTC; CDR3 protein: CATSRGGGNEQFF
J gene: TRBJ1-5; V gene: TRBV5-5; clone size: .; D gene: .; CDR3 DNA: TGTGCCAGCAGCCGGGGGGGATTCGGGCAGCCCCAGCATTTT; CDR3 protein: CASSRGGFGQPQHF
J gene: TRBJ1-2; V gene: TRBV5-1; clone size: .; D gene: .; CDR3 DNA: TGCGCCAGCAGCTTACAGACAGGTTCCCTTACTAACTATGGCTACACCTTC; CDR3 protein: CASSLQTGSLTNYGYTF
J gene: TRBJ1-1; V gene: TRBV10-3; clone size: .; D gene: TRBD1; CDR3 DNA: TGTGCCATCAGCCAACCGACAGGGGGGAACACTGAAGCTTTCTTT; CDR3 protein: CAISQPTGGNTEAFF
J gene: TRBJ2-1; V gene: TRBV5-6; clone size: .; D gene: TRBD2; CDR3 DNA: TGTGCCAGCAGCTTGAGTCGACTAGCGGGAGAGGATGAGCAGTTCTTC; CDR3 protein: CASSLSRLAGEDEQFF
J gene: TRBJ2-5; V gene: TRBV30; clone size: once; D gene: TRBD2; CDR3 DNA: TGTGCCTGGAGCTTTAGCGGGAGGTTCTTCCAGACCCAGTACTTC; CDR3 protein: CAWSFSGRFFQTQYF
J gene: TRBJ2-4; V gene: TRBV7-9; clone size: few; D gene: TRBD1; CDR3 DNA: TGTGCCAGCAGCGCCCGGGACAGGGGTTACATTCAGTACTTC; CDR3 protein: CASSARDRGYIQYF
J gene: TRBJ2-2; V gene: TRBV10-2; clone size: .; D gene: .; CDR3 DNA: TGCGCCAGCACCCCCCCGGAGAGGGAGCTGTTTTTT; CDR3 protein: CASTPPERELFF
J gene: TRBJ2-1; V gene: TRBV12-3/TRBV12-4; clone size: .; D gene: .; CDR3 DNA: TGTGCCAGCAGTCCCCGGACTGCTAATGAGCAGTTCTTC; CDR3 protein: CASSPRTANEQFF
J gene: TRBJ2-3; V gene: TRBV10-1; clone size: .; D gene: TRBD2; CDR3 DNA: TGCGCCAGCAGTGAATGGACTAGCGGGCGGGATACGCAGTATTTT; CDR3 protein: CASSEWTSGRDTQYF
J gene: TRBJ1-5; V gene: TRBV24-1; clone size: once; D gene: TRBD1; CDR3 DNA: TGTGCCACCAGTCAGACTAGACAGGGAGGTGGAAGCAATCAGCCCCAGCATTTT; CDR3 protein: CATSQTRQGGGSNQPQHF
J gene: TRBJ2-7; V gene: TRBV27; clone size: .; D gene: TRBD2; CDR3 DNA: TGTGCCAGCAGTTGGGGGACTAGCGGGTCCCCCTCCTACGAGCAGTACTTC; CDR3 protein: CASSWGTSGSPSYEQYF
J gene: TRBJ1-4; V gene: TRBV30; clone size: .; D gene: .; CDR3 DNA: TGTGCCTGGAGTGTACGATCGGGGGAAAAACTGTTTTTT; CDR3 protein: CAWSVRSGEKLFF
J gene: TRBJ1-2; V gene: TRBV6-5; clone size: .; D gene: TRBD1; CDR3 DNA: TGTGCCACCTCGCAGGGGGGATTCTATGGCTACACCTTC; CDR3 protein: CATSQGGFYGYTF
J gene: TRBJ1-5; V gene: TRBV5-1; clone size: .; D gene: .; CDR3 DNA: TGCGCCAGCAGCTGGGGGGCGGGAGGCCAGCCCCAGCATTTT; CDR3 protein: CASSWGAGGQPQHF
J gene: TRBJ1-1; V gene: TRBV19; clone size: .; D gene: .; CDR3 DNA: TGTGCCAGTAAGCGGGCGGGAAACACTGAAGCTTTCTTT; CDR3 protein: CASKRAGNTEAFF
J gene: TRBJ2-5; V gene: TRBV19; clone size: .; D gene: TRBD2; CDR3 DNA: TGTGCCAGTAGTACCCACAGACTAGCGGGAGATGAGACCCAGTACTTC; CDR3 protein: CASSTHRLAGDETQYF
J gene: TRBJ1-3; V gene: TRBV30; clone size: .; D gene: .; CDR3 DNA: TGTGCCTGGAGTACAGAAACAAACACCATATATTTT; CDR3 protein: CAWSTETNTIYF
J gene: TRBJ2-2; V gene: TRBV29-1; clone size: .; D gene: .; CDR3 DNA: TGCAGCGCCGCGGTCCGGGCAGGGATTCTACCCGGGGAGCTGTTTTTT; CDR3 protein: CSAAVRAGILPGELFF
J gene: TRBJ2-5; V gene: TRBV6-5; clone size: .; D gene: .; CDR3 DNA: TGTGCCAGCAGGTTAAGGGAGTCGGGCTGGGAGACCCAGTACTTC; CDR3 protein: CASRLRESGWETQYF
J gene: TRBJ2-7; V gene: TRBV25-1; clone size: .; D gene: .; CDR3 DNA: TGTGCCAGCAGTGAATATGAGGGCCTCTACGAGCAGTACTTC; CDR3 protein: CASSEYEGLYEQYF
J gene: TRBJ2-7; V gene: TRBV5-1; clone size: .; D gene: TRBD1; CDR3 DNA: TGCGCCAGTCGACAGGGGGGGTTTGCCGAGCAGTACTTC; CDR3 protein: CASRQGGFAEQYF
J gene: TRBJ2-2; V gene: TRBV29-1; clone size: .; D gene: .; CDR3 DNA: TGCAGCGTTGAAGGTAGAAACACCGGGGAGCTGTTTTTT; CDR3 protein: CSVEGRNTGELFF
J gene: TRBJ2-5; V gene: TRBV7-8; clone size: few; D gene: TRBD1; CDR3 DNA: TGTGCCAGCAGCACTTGGCAGGGGGAAGAGACCCAGTACTTC; CDR3 protein: CASSTWQGEETQYF
J gene: TRBJ2-3; V gene: TRBV24-1; clone size: few; D gene: TRBD2; CDR3 DNA: TGTGCCACCGAAGATCCTAGCGGGAGGACAGATACGCAGTATTTT; CDR3 protein: CATEDPSGRTDTQYF
J gene: TRBJ2-7; V gene: TRBV25-1; clone size: .; D gene: TRBD1; CDR3 DNA: TGTGCCAGCAGTGATCCGGGTAGGGGGCTGTACGAGCAGTACTTC; CDR3 protein: CASSDPGRGLYEQYF
J gene: TRBJ2-1; V gene: TRBV5-8; clone size: .; D gene: TRBD2; CDR3 DNA: TGTGCCAGCAGCTTGATTAGCGGGACCAACAATGAGCAGTTCTTC; CDR3 protein: CASSLISGTNNEQFF
J gene: TRBJ1-2; V gene: TRBV25-1; clone size: .; D gene: .; CDR3 DNA: TGTGCCAGCAGTGAATATAAACAGAAACCAGGGGGCTACACCTTC; CDR3 protein: CASSEYKQKPGGYTF
J gene: TRBJ2-1; V gene: TRBV3-1/TRBV3-2; clone size: .; D gene: .; CDR3 DNA: TGTGCCAGCAGCCAATCTCAGGGTCGAAGCCGTTACAATGAGCAGTTCTTC; CDR3 protein: CASSQSQGRSRYNEQFF
J gene: TRBJ2-7; V gene: TRBV25-1; clone size: .; D gene: .; CDR3 DNA: TGTGCCAGCAGTGGTTCGCGTGAGAGGTCCTACGAGCAGTACTTC; CDR3 protein: CASSGSRERSYEQYF
J gene: TRBJ2-1; V gene: TRBV2; clone size: .; D gene: TRBD2; CDR3 DNA: TGTGCCAGCTCGATAAGGGAGGGCCGATACAATGAGCAGTTCTTC; CDR3 protein: CASSIREGRYNEQFF
J gene: TRBJ2-6; V gene: TRBV27; clone size: .; D gene: .; CDR3 DNA: TGTGCCAGCAGTTCCAACTCTGGGGCCAACGTCCTGACTTTC; CDR3 protein: CASSSNSGANVLTF
J gene: TRBJ2-5; V gene: TRBV19; clone size: .; D gene: .; CDR3 DNA: TGTGCCAGTAGTATGTCGAGGCACACGAAAGAGACCCAGTACTTC; CDR3 protein: CASSMSRHTKETQYF
J gene: TRBJ1-2; V gene: TRBV5-4; clone size: once; D gene: TRBD1; CDR3 DNA: TGTGCCAGCAGCACACAAACAGGGGATTATGGCTACACCTTC; CDR3 protein: CASSTQTGDYGYTF
J gene: TRBJ1-5; V gene: TRBV6-6; clone size: .; D gene: .; CDR3 DNA: TGTGCCAGCAGTTTCGGAGGGGTAGACAATCAGCCCCAGCATTTT; CDR3 protein: CASSFGGVDNQPQHF
J gene: TRBJ1-2; V gene: TRBV2; clone size: .; D gene: .; CDR3 DNA: TGTGCCAGCAGTGTGGGGCTGGGGGGGGCGAGTGGCTACACCTTC; CDR3 protein: CASSVGLGGASGYTF
J gene: TRBJ2-5; V gene: TRBV9; clone size: .; D gene: .; CDR3 DNA: TGTGCCAGCAGCGGAACTGGGACCCAGTACTTC; CDR3 protein: CASSGTGTQYF
J gene: TRBJ2-7; V gene: TRBV20-1; clone size: .; D gene: TRBD2; CDR3 DNA: TGCAGTGCTAGTTTAGCGGGTAACGAGCAGTACTTC; CDR3 protein: CSASLAGNEQYF
J gene: TRBJ1-2; V gene: TRBV27; clone size: .; D gene: .; CDR3 DNA: TGTGCCAGCAGTTCTCAGACAGGCATCTATGGCTACACCTTC; CDR3 protein: CASSSQTGIYGYTF
J gene: TRBJ1-2; V gene: TRBV2; clone size: .; D gene: .; CDR3 DNA: TGTGCCAGCAGACAACAGGTAGACTATGGCTACACCTTC; CDR3 protein: CASRQQVDYGYTF
J gene: TRBJ2-1; V gene: TRBV5-1; clone size: .; D gene: .; CDR3 DNA: TGCGCCAGCAGCTTGGCCAGTTTCGGGAGTCTCGATGAGCAGTTCTTC; CDR3 protein: CASSLASFGSLDEQFF
J gene: TRBJ1-5; V gene: TRBV28; clone size: .; D gene: .; CDR3 DNA: TGTGCCAGCGTCGGCCGAGGTATCAAGGAGCCCCAGCATTTT; CDR3 protein: CASVGRGIKEPQHF
J gene: TRBJ1-3; V gene: TRBV5-1; clone size: few; D gene: TRBD1; CDR3 DNA: TGCGCCAGCAGCTTCACAGGGGTGGACTCTGGAAACACCATATATTTT; CDR3 protein: CASSFTGVDSGNTIYF
J gene: TRBJ1-5; V gene: TRBV12-2; clone size: few; D gene: .; CDR3 DNA: TGTGCAAGTCGCTTAGCCCCGGGGCGGGGCCGCGAGATCTCGAATAGCAATCAGCCCCAGCATTTT; CDR3 protein: CASRLAPGRGREISNSNQPQHF
J gene: TRBJ1-5; V gene: TRBV12-3/TRBV12-4; clone size: .; D gene: .; CDR3 DNA: TGTGCCAGCAGTTCGGGGAGTGGGCTTTACCAGCATTTT; CDR3 protein: CASSSGSGLYQHF
J gene: TRBJ2-1; V gene: TRBV19; clone size: .; D gene: TRBD2; CDR3 DNA: TGTGCCAGTCGGCCAGCGGGGGCGGATGAGCAGTTCTTC; CDR3 protein: CASRPAGADEQFF
J gene: TRBJ1-5; V gene: TRBV16; clone size: .; D gene: .; CDR3 DNA: TGTGCCAGCAGCCAGACAGATAGCAATCAGCCCCAGCATTTT; CDR3 protein: CASSQTDSNQPQHF
J gene: TRBJ2-7; V gene: TRBV27; clone size: .; D gene: TRBD1; CDR3 DNA: TGTGCCAGCAGTCCCGCAGGGGGCATTTCCTACGAGCAGTACTTC; CDR3 protein: CASSPAGGISYEQYF
J gene: TRBJ1-3; V gene: TRBV5-1; clone size: .; D gene: .; CDR3 DNA: TGCGCCAGCAGCTTGAAAAGGCCCGGGGACTCTGGAAACACCATATATTTT; CDR3 protein: CASSLKRPGDSGNTIYF